This T cell receptor (beta chain) was sequenced during a study of cytomegalovirus exposure and HLA in healthy donors. Overall study findings and caveats: Rare sequences made up most TCRs, while some public TCRs were found in many donors. Prior analysis indicated that the majority of TCR beta V segments exhibited productivity approximately 87% or approximately 30% of the time.

PCR involved 60 Vbeta and 13 Jbeta primers. Sequencing was performed with immunoSEQ multiplex PCR; in TCRdb, only in-frame clones are kept and a portion is missing. This table holds around 160,000 clones, 60% to 85% found once. This clone was detected a few times. What it binds is unknown. Germline assignment: CDR1 ENHRY and CDR2 SYGVKD. The CDR3 totals 14 residues. V dropped 10 bases and J dropped 6; count of bases not matched to a gene: 3. This TCR derives from a male donor in good health and CMV-seropositive. The specimen was PBMCs. This chain connects TRBV10-3 to TRBJ2-2; 15 bases fit TRBD2. The CDR3: CATRTSGGAGELFF. CDR3 nucleotides: TGTGCCACCCGGACTAGCGGGGGGGCCGGGGAGCTGTTTTTT.